This T cell receptor beta chain comes out of a study of T cells after yellow fever vaccination. Study in general: Low-cell-number fractions underwent preparation using SMART-Seq v4 Ultra Low Input.

This clonotype was seen a few times. Its specificity is unknown. A universal primer site and UMIs were added as TCR cDNA was made by 5'RACE template switching. TCRdb analysed the 5' RACE reads with MiXCR anew, one entry per CDR3 protein. This table has 350,000 to 450,000 distinct CDR3 sequences, 18% appearing once. Points from the study as a whole: Primary-vaccination clones mostly resurfaced post-booster (about 95% CD4, more than 85% CD8). Abundant clonotypes (contaminants from the bulk population) could be present in FACS-sorted repertoires.

The CDR3 is 13 amino acids. The V segment lost 9 bases and the J segment 4 bases; nucleotides outside the gene matches: 5. J is TRBJ2-2 and V is TRBV23-1; 7 bases are a match to TRBD1. TRBV23-1 is an open reading frame, and its role is uncertain. Sequencing was performed on PBMCs, taken before the yellow fever booster vaccination. This TCR was sampled from a man between 18 and 35 years old who received the YFV17D yellow fever vaccine. The CDR3 DNA follows: TGCGCCAGTACTCAGGGGGTCACCGGGGAGCTGTTTTTT. Its translation is CASTQGVTGELFF.